This T cell receptor beta chain was found in a study of human T cells and chemical hapten exposure. Whole-study context: TCR yield per sample varied, mainly due to pooled library volumes.

Germline V gene sequence: CDR1 MNHNY, CDR2 SVGAGI (reference sequence). CDR3 length: 14 residues. J gave up 10 bases and V 2 bases, and 10 bases lay outside the gene matches. Library construction involved attaching unique molecular identifiers to individual cDNA molecules, which allowed quantitative, reproducible TCR counting. Authors' analysis steps: Samples had a median of around 96,000 TCRs, ranging roughly 23,224 to 700,000. One entry per CDR3 protein results from TCRdb running MiXCR on the RACE reads. The V and J calls were determined by TCRdb, not by the authors. The sample records about 130,000 distinct CDR3 sequences, approximately 9% being singletons. With regard to this clonotype: Its specificity is unknown.

Whole-study results and caveats: No change in TCRs above 1 in 1000 frequency was produced by DPC sensitization.

Specified time point: healthy volunteer bleed at 2 weeks. From whole blood left unfractionated, total RNA was extracted. The chain recombines TRBV6-6 with TRBJ1-1, with 7 nucleotides matching TRBD1. The source material was whole blood. This sequence originates from a male donor in good health. Some clones in this sample may be carry-over from other donors' samples. CDR3 in amino acids: CASSYTRDSNGAFF. In nucleotides, the CDR3 is TGTGCCAGCAGTTACACTAGGGACAGCAACGGAGCTTTCTTT.